The 32 T cell receptor beta chains below were found in one sample sequenced in a study of long-term antiretroviral therapy in people with HIV (dated by TCRdb to between 2021 and 2022). Sequencing of the TRB variable region was done with the immunoSEQ hsTCRB v3.0 assay at survey level resolution. As stored in TCRdb, this immuneACCESS dataset retains in-frame rearrangements with V and J assigned. A fraction of the clones does not appear; measured against another copy, unresolved V genes explain less than half of the discrepancy, and the remainder lacks a known reason. Within this sample are roughly 20,000 clones, with about 72% of them counted one time only. The ten most abundant clones make up 10% to 15% of the sample. Sequenced here: unsorted PBMCs, sampled roughly 21 months before starting antiretroviral therapy. The receptors here all came from a woman aged 40 to 50 with HIV.

The CDR3 loop reads CASRDRNNEKLFF. CDR3 DNA: TGTGCCAGCAGGGACAGAAATAATGAAAAACTGTTTTTT. The chain links TRBV2 to TRBJ1-4; tentative D call: TRBD1 (6 bases). The CDR3 extends over 13 amino acids. V lost 6 bases and J 4 bases, leaving 9 bases between the germline ends. Germline-derived CDR1 and CDR2 are SNHLY and FYNNEI.

This clone was counted between two and nine times. This chain uses TRBV14 with TRBJ2-1, with a weak D call TRBD1 (5 bases). This CDR3 region has 17 residues. Germline V gene sequence: CDR1 SGHDN, CDR2 FVKESK. V was cut by 1 base and J by 0 bases, with 13 bases left in between. Here the CDR3 reads CASSQGGQHRSYNEQFF. The CDR3 region has the DNA TGTGCCAGCAGCCAAGGGGGCCAGCATCGCTCCTACAATGAGCAGTTCTTC.

The V gene is TRBV19, the J gene TRBJ2-3; 10 bases are shared with TRBD2. This CDR3 is built from 15 residues. CDR1 LNHDA and CDR2 SQIVND come from the germline V gene (reference sequence). Trimming cost V 6 bases and J 6 bases; bases outside gene matches: 9. For the CDR3, the DNA is TGTGCCAGTAGCCGGACTAGCGGAGCTCAGGATACGCAGTATTTT. Translated, it gives CASSRTSGAQDTQYF. The whole variable domain, filled in from reference TRBV19 and TRBJ2-3, reads DGGITQSPKYLFRKEGQNVTLSCEQNLNHDAMYWYRQDPGQGLRLIYYSQIVNDFQKGDIAEGYSVSREKKESFPLTVTSAQKNPTAFYLCASSRTSGAQDTQYFGPGTRLTVL.

This chain uses TRBV29-1 with TRBJ2-2; 7 bases agree with TRBD1. Germline V gene lookup returns CDR1 SQVTM and CDR2 ANQGSEA. The CDR3 runs to 12 residues. V was clipped by 7 bases and J by 6 bases; unmatched bases: 5. The DNA of the CDR3 is TGCAGCGCACTTACAGGGGCCGGGGAGCTGTTTTTT. This translates into CSALTGAGELFF.

V gene TRBV27 combines with J gene TRBJ2-7, with 7 positions matching TRBD1. Germline trimming cut 6 bases from V and 0 bases from J; bases unmatched to any gene: 8. Germline values: CDR1 MNHEY, CDR2 SMNVEV (reference sequence). This CDR3 is built from 15 residues. The CDR3 sequence is CASRRDGTVSYEQYF. CDR3 coding DNA: TGTGCCAGCAGGCGAGACGGGACAGTCTCCTACGAGCAGTACTTC.

This rearrangement joins TRBV11-2 to TRBJ1-1; D gene uncertain. Germline CDR1 is SGHAT and CDR2 is FQNNGV. Trimming cost V 0 bases and J 8 bases, with 7 bases left between them. CDR3 length: 12 residues. CDR3 coding DNA: TGTGCCAGCAGCTTAGATCTTACGGAAGCTTTCTTT. It codes for CASSLDLTEAFF.

The chain links TRBV5-6 to TRBJ2-7, with 9 bases identical to TRBD1. Trimming removed 4 bases from V and 3 bases from J; junction bases left unmatched: 2. The CDR3 covers 13 residues. Germline V lookup: CDR1 SGHDT, CDR2 YYEEEE. CDR3 bases: TGTGCCAGCAGCCTGGACAGGGGCTACGAGCAGTACTTC. Its translation: CASSLDRGYEQYF.

Only a few counts were recorded for this clone. The chain has TRBV5-1 and TRBJ1-3; D not resolved. The CDR3 totals 15 residues. CDR1 and CDR2 (germline): SGHRS, YFSETQ. V was shortened by 2 bases and J by 0 bases, with 9 bases between the two germline ends. The chain's CDR3 is CASSLVPGSGNTIYF. The CDR3 nucleotides read TGCGCCAGCAGCTTAGTCCCGGGCTCTGGAAACACCATATATTTT.

The chain recombines TRBV5-1 with TRBJ1-3; 7 positions match TRBD1. V lost 0 bases, J lost 4 bases, and 1 base stayed unmatched. CDR1 is SGHRS and CDR2 is YFSETQ in the germline V gene. This CDR3 contains 14 residues. The CDR3 DNA follows: TGCGCCAGCAGCTTGGGGACAGGCGGAAACACCATATATTTT. Translated, it gives CASSLGTGGNTIYF. The variable domain in full, with the rest retrieved from reference TRBV5-1 and TRBJ1-3, is KAGVTQTPRYLIKTRGQQVTLSCSPISGHRSVSWYQQTPGQGLQFLFEYFSETQRNKGNFPGRFSGRQFSNSRSEMNVSTLELGDSALYLCASSLGTGGNTIYFGEGSWLTVV.

The chain uses TRBV30 and TRBJ1-2; 9 bases align to TRBD1. The CDR3 consists of 16 residues. The V segment lost 2 bases and the J segment 8 bases; nucleotides outside the gene matches: 15. Per germline, CDR1 GTSNPN and CDR2 SVGIG (reference sequence). DNA of the CDR3: TGTGCCTGGAGTACAGGACAGGGGTTTGTAGCAGGAGGCTACACCTTC. The encoded protein is CAWSTGQGFVAGGYTF.

The chain recombines TRBV5-1 with TRBJ1-1, with no clear D. This CDR3 is built from 15 residues. CDR1 is SGHRS and CDR2 is YFSETQ in the germline V gene. V dropped 0 bases and J dropped 0 bases, with 9 bases sitting between them. CDR3 sequence: CASSLAPSLNTEAFF. For the CDR3, the DNA is TGCGCCAGCAGCTTGGCCCCCTCCTTGAACACTGAAGCTTTCTTT.

This chain joins TRBV9 and TRBJ2-5; 12 bases map to TRBD2. Germline values: CDR1 SGDLS, CDR2 YYNGEE. The CDR3 runs 15 residues. Unmatched junction bases numbered 5, after V lost 3 bases and J lost 5 bases. The CDR3 loop reads CASSATSGSGETQYF. In nucleotides, the CDR3 is TGTGCCAGCAGCGCGACTAGCGGGAGCGGGGAGACCCAGTACTTC. The whole variable domain, filled in from reference TRBV9 and TRBJ2-5, reads DSGVTQTPKHLITATGQRVTLRCSPRSGDLSVYWYQQSLDQGLQFLIQYYNGEERAKGNILERFSAQQFPDLHSELNLSSLELGDSALYFCASSATSGSGETQYFGPGTRLLVL.

This clone was counted between two and nine times. The CDR3 loop is CASSGMTGSTEAFF. CDR3 DNA sequence: TGTGCCAGCAGTGGCATGACAGGGAGCACTGAAGCTTTCTTT. The chain employs TRBV6-1 and TRBJ1-1; 7 positions match TRBD1. Germline CDR1 MNHNS, CDR2 SASEGT. After removal of 4 bases from V and 4 bases from J, the junction contained 6 bases not matched to a gene. The CDR3 spans 14 residues.

The chain recombines TRBV4-1 with TRBJ2-7; D is ambiguous. This CDR3 is built from 15 residues. Trimming took off 4 bases at V and 0 bases at J, with 13 bases between the two ends. Looked up from germline, CDR1 is MGHRA and CDR2 is YSYEKL. The CDR3 sequence is CASSPTGSSSYEQYF. CDR3 in DNA: TGCGCCAGCAGCCCTACTGGCAGCAGCTCCTACGAGCAGTACTTC.

The V call is TRBV10-2, the J call TRBJ1-2; D perhaps matches TRBD1 (6 bases). Trimming removed 2 bases at V and 4 bases at J, with 11 bases between. CDR3 length: 14 amino acids. The germline V gene encodes CDR1 WSHSY and CDR2 SAAADI. This chain's CDR3 is CASSEPGQPYGYTF. In nucleotides, the CDR3 is TGCGCCAGCAGTGAGCCTGGACAGCCCTATGGCTACACCTTC.

This CDR3 is CASSLQGGTANEKLFF. The CDR3 region has the DNA TGTGCCAGCAGTCTCCAGGGCGGGACAGCTAATGAAAAACTGTTTTTT. V and J are TRBV27 and TRBJ1-4, with 7 bases matching TRBD1. Trimming took 5 bases from V and 3 from J; bases not matched to a gene: 9. Germline-derived CDR1 and CDR2 are MNHEY and SMNVEV (reference sequence). The CDR3 length is 16 residues.

The V gene is TRBV27, the J gene TRBJ1-1; tentatively, D is TRBD1 (6 bases). Trimming removed 4 bases from V and 0 bases from J, with 12 bases in between. The CDR3 has 15 amino acids. Germline values: CDR1 MNHEY, CDR2 SMNVEV (reference sequence). The CDR3 here is CASSSNTGLNTEAFF. The CDR3 coding sequence is TGTGCCAGCAGTTCGAACACAGGGTTGAACACTGAAGCTTTCTTT.

This clone was seen once. The genes are TRBV18 and TRBJ1-1; unclear D gene. CDR1 and CDR2 from the germline V gene are KGHSH and LQKENI. This CDR3 comprises 15 residues. Trimming left V 5 bases short and J 3 bases short, with 16 bases between. Written as DNA, the CDR3 is TGTGCCAGCTCAGCAGTACAGATCCGAGACACTGAAGCTTTCTTT. Protein: CASSAVQIRDTEAFF.

This chain uses TRBV7-2 with TRBJ1-4; D ambiguous. The CDR3 runs to 16 residues. Trimming stripped 7 bases from V and 0 bases from J, with 15 bases between. Germline V gives CDR1 SGHTA, CDR2 FQGNSA. The CDR3 protein is CASTPHARATNEKLFF. The CDR3 coding sequence is TGTGCCAGCACCCCCCACGCGCGAGCAACTAATGAAAAACTGTTTTTT.

This clone was detected once. The V and J genes are TRBV18 and TRBJ1-1; tentatively, D is TRBD1 (6 bases). The CDR3 sequence is 15 residues long. V was shortened by 3 bases and J by 2 bases, with 13 bases between the two germline ends. Germline V gene sequence: CDR1 KGHSH, CDR2 LQKENI. CDR3 amino acids: CASSPGQPPNTEAFF. Written as DNA, the CDR3 is TGTGCCAGCTCACCCGGACAGCCACCTAACACTGAAGCTTTCTTT.

The chain couples TRBV5-1 to TRBJ1-1; D not certain. V lost 5 bases to trimming and J lost 1 base, with 9 bases between them. The CDR3 consists of 13 residues. Germline loops: CDR1 SGHRS, CDR2 YFSETQ. DNA for the CDR3: TGCGCCAGCAGACTCGGGGAGAACACTGAAGCTTTCTTT. Its protein is CASRLGENTEAFF.

This chain connects TRBV29-1 to TRBJ1-1, with D uncertain. This CDR3 is built from 12 residues. The germline V gene has CDR1 SQVTM and CDR2 ANQGSEA. V lost 2 bases and J 3 bases, leaving 7 bases between the germline ends. CDR3 nucleotide sequence: TGCAGCGTTGAAAAGGTTGACACTGAAGCTTTCTTT. It encodes CSVEKVDTEAFF.

The J gene is TRBJ2-7, the V gene TRBV28; 10 nucleotides line up with TRBD2. Germline lookup yields CDR1 MDHEN and CDR2 SYDVKM. CDR3 length: 16 residues. Unmatched junction bases numbered 4, after V lost 2 bases and J lost 0 bases. DNA of the CDR3: TGTGCCAGCAGTTTAAGCGCTAGCGGGAGCTCCTACGAGCAGTACTTC. Its translation: CASSLSASGSSYEQYF.

The rearrangement links TRBV6-5 to TRBJ2-7; a weak D match, TRBD1 (6 bases). The CDR3 spans 12 residues. Germline loops: CDR1 MNHEY, CDR2 SVGAGI. The V gene lost 6 bases and the J gene lost 7 bases, with 13 bases spanning the gap. The CDR3 DNA follows: TGTGCCAGCAGACAGACAGGAGCAGAGCAGTACTTC. It translates to CASRQTGAEQYF.

The chain links TRBV11-3 to TRBJ2-1, with TRBD1 identical over 11 bases. CDR3 length: 16 residues. Per germline, CDR1 SGHNT and CDR2 YENEEA. The V gene end was trimmed by 5 bases and the J gene end by 7 bases; junction bases not matched to a gene: 10. DNA for the CDR3: TGTGCCAGCAGCCGAAAAGGACAGGGGGCTAGGAATGAGCAGTTCTTC. Protein sequence: CASSRKGQGARNEQFF.

This rearrangement joins TRBV6-1 to TRBJ1-5; 7 nucleotides match TRBD1. V trimming: 6 bases; J trimming: 6 bases; junction bases outside the gene matches: 8. Germline V gene sequence: CDR1 MNHNS, CDR2 SASEGT. The CDR3 is made up of 14 amino acids. The DNA for the CDR3 is TGTGCCAGCAGCCGGGACAGTTCGCCTCAGCCCCAGCATTTT. Protein sequence: CASSRDSSPQPQHF.

This clone turned up a few times. The genes are TRBV10-3 and TRBJ1-1; D unclear. The CDR3 runs to 18 residues. V was trimmed by 2 bases and J by 4 bases, leaving 23 bases between them. Germline loops: CDR1 ENHRY, CDR2 SYGVKD. CDR3 nucleotides: TGTGCCATCAGTGAGACAGAAAAACTCACATCTAGGGTCACTGAAGCTTTCTTT. This translates into CAISETEKLTSRVTEAFF.

This chain uses TRBV19 with TRBJ1-2; 11 bases map to TRBD1. The CDR3 length is 16 residues. Losses at the gene ends were 6 bases for V and 3 bases for J; bases not matched to a gene: 9. Germline CDR1 reads LNHDA; CDR2 reads SQIVND (reference sequence). As DNA, the CDR3 is TGTGCCAGTAGCATTCCCGGGACAGGGGGGGACTATGGCTACACCTTC. Residues: CASSIPGTGGDYGYTF.

The CDR3 is CASSSPAGGTEAFF. For the CDR3, the DNA is TGTGCCAGCAGCTCCCCGGCGGGGGGCACTGAAGCTTTCTTT. V usage is TRBV7-2 and J usage is TRBJ1-1; tentatively, D is TRBD1 (5 bases). This CDR3 has 14 residues. Germline V gene data show CDR1 as SGHTA and CDR2 as FQGNSA. Deletions cut 4 bases from V and 4 bases from J, with 13 bases between. The entire variable domain, with the rest obtained from reference TRBV7-2 and TRBJ1-1, is as follows: GAGVSQSPSNKVTEKGKDVELRCDPISGHTALYWYRQSLGQGLEFLIYFQGNSAPDKSGLPSDRFSAERTGGSVSTLTIQRTQQEDSAVYLCASSSPAGGTEAFFGQGTRLTVV.

This clone was counted once. The chain joins TRBV6-1 to TRBJ2-2, with D perhaps matching TRBD2 (5 bases). The CDR3 loop spans 14 amino acids. Germline CDR1 reads MNHNS; CDR2 reads SASEGT. Trimming left V 7 bases short and J 2 bases short, with 11 bases between. The CDR3: CASTERLNTGELFF. The CDR3 nucleotides read TGTGCCAGCACAGAGCGGCTAAACACCGGGGAGCTGTTTTTT.

V is TRBV7-2 and J is TRBJ1-2; TRBD1 matches at 8 bases. The germline gives CDR1 SGHTA, CDR2 FQGNSA. Unmatched junction bases numbered 8, after V lost 0 bases and J lost 8 bases. The CDR3 runs to 15 residues. In nucleotides, the CDR3 is TGTGCCAGCAGCTTAGCAATCAGGGGGCAGGGGGGCTACACCTTC. It codes for CASSLAIRGQGGYTF.

J is TRBJ2-3 and V is TRBV29-1; tentative D call: TRBD1 (5 bases). The V gene lost 3 bases and the J gene lost 4 bases, with 11 bases spanning the gap. There are 13 residues in the CDR3. The germline CDR1 and CDR2 sequences are SQVTM and ANQGSEA. In DNA form, the CDR3 reads TGCAGCGTTGACGTGGCAGGGTCAGATACGCAGTATTTT. Translated, it gives CSVDVAGSDTQYF.